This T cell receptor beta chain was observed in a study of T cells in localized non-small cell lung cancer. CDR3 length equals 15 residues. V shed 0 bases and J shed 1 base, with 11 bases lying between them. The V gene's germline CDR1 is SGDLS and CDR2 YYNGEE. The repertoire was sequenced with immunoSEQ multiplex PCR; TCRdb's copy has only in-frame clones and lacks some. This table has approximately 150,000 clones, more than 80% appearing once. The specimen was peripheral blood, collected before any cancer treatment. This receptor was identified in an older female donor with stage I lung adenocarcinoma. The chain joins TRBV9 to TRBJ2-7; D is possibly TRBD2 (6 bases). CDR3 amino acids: CASSVGGLSSYEQYF. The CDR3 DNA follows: TGTGCCAGCAGCGTAGGCGGACTATCTTCCTACGAGCAGTACTTC.